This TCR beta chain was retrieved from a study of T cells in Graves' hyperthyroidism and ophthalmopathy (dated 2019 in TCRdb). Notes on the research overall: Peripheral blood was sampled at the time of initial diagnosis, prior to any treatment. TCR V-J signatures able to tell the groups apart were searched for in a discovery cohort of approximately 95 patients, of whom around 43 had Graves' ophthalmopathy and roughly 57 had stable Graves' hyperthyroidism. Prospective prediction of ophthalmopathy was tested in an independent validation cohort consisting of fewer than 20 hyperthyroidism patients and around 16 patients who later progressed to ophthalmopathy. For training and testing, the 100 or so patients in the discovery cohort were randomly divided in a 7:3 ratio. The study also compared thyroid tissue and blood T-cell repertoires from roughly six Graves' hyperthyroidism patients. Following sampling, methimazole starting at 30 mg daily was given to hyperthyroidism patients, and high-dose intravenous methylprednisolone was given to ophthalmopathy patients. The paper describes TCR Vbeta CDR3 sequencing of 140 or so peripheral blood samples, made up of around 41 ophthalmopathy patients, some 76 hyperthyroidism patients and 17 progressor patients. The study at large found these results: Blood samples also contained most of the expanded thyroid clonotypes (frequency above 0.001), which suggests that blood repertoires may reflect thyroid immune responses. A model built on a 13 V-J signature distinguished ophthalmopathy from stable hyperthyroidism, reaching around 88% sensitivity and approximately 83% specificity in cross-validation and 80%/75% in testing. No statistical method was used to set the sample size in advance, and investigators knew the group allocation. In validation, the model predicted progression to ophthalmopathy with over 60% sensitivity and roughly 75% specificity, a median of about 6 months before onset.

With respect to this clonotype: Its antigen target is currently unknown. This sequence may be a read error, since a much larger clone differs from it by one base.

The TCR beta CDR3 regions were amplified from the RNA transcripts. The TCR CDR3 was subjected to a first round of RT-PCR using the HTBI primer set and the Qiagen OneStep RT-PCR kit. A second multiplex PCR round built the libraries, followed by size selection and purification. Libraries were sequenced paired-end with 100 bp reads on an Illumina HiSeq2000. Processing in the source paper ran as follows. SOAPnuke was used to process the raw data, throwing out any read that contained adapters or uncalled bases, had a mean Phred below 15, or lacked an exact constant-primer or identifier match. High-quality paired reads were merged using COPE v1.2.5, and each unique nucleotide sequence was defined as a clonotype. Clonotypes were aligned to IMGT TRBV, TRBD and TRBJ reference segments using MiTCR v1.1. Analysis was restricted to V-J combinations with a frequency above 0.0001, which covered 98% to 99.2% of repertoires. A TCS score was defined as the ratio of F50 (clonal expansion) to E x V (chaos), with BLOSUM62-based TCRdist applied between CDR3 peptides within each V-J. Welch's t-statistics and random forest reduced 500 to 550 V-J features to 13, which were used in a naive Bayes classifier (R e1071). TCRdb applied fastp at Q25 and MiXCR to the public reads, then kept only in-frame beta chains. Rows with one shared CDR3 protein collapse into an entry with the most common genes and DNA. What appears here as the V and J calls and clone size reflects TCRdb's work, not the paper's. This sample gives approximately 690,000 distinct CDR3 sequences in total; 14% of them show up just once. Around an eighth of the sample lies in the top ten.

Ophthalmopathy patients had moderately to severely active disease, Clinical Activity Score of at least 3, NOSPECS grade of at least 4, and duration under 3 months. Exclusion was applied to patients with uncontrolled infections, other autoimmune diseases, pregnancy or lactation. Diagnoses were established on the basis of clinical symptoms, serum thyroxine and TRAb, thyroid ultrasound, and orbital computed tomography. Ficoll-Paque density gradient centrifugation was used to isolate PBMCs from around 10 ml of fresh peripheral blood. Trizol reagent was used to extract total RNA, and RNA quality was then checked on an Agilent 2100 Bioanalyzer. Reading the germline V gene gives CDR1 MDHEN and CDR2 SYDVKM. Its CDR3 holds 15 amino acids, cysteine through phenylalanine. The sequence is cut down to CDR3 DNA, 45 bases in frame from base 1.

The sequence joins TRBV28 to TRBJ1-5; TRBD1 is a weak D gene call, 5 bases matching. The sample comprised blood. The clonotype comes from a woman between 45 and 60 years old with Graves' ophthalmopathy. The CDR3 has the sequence CTSRNKKGSNQPQHF. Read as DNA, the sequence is TGTACCAGCAGAAACAAAAAGGGGAGCAATCAGCCCCAGCATTTT.